This TCR beta chain was identified in a study of T cell changes during pregnancy in multiple sclerosis. Trimming cost V 5 bases and J 5 bases, with 18 bases left between them. This CDR3 contains 15 residues. Germline-derived CDR1 and CDR2 are LNHDA and SQIVND (reference sequence). Assay used: immunoSEQ multiplex PCR; TCRdb lists only in-frame clones, some missing. The repertoire holds some 41,000 clones, with around nine tenths as singletons. The sequencing here drew on CD8+ T cells from peripheral blood mononuclear cells, taken in the first trimester of pregnancy. The V call is TRBV19, the J call TRBJ1-1, with D possibly being TRBD1 (6 bases). The receptor comes from a female donor with multiple sclerosis, enrolled in a pregnancy study. In DNA form, the CDR3 reads TGTGCCAGTAGTCCTGCGACGGGGGGCGAAACTGAAGCTTTCTTT. Translating gives CASSPATGGETEAFF.